Presented here are 19 T cell receptor beta chains from one specimen sequenced in a study of cytomegalovirus exposure and HLA in healthy donors. Use of 60 Vbeta and 13 Jbeta primers characterized the PCR. Here immunoSEQ multiplex PCR was the method, and the copy in TCRdb shows in-frame clones only, minus some. Among roughly 130,000 clones listed, approximately 80% were seen once. The sequencing input was PBMCs. Every receptor here comes from a human donor in good health.

This clone was seen only once. CDR3 amino acids: CASSLAPGDRGETGELFF. CDR3 nucleotide sequence: TGTGCCAGCAGCTTAGCTCCAGGGGACAGGGGCGAGACCGGGGAGCTGTTTTTT. The rearrangement uses TRBV11-2 and TRBJ2-2, with 10 bases matching TRBD1. The germline CDR1 and CDR2 sequences are SGHAT and FQNNGV. J lost 5 bases, V lost 1 base, and 10 bases had no gene match. CDR3 length: 18 amino acids.

The chain recombines TRBV6-5 with TRBJ2-7; TRBD2 agrees at 7 bases. Germline V gene lookup returns CDR1 MNHEY and CDR2 SVGAGI. This CDR3 region has 15 residues. The V and J ends lost 5 bases and 1 base, in that order; junction bases with no gene match: 8. The CDR3 sequence is CASSGQAGTSYEQYF. The CDR3 nucleotides read TGTGCCAGCAGTGGACAAGCGGGGACTTCCTACGAGCAGTACTTC.

The chain recombines TRBV5-6 with TRBJ1-5; D possibly corresponds to TRBD1 (5 bases). The CDR3 is 15 amino acids. With 0 bases removed from V and 0 bases from J, the gap between germline ends came to 7 bases. Germline V gives CDR1 SGHDT, CDR2 YYEEEE. The CDR3 reads CASSLATDSNQPQHF. As DNA, the CDR3 is TGTGCCAGCAGCTTGGCGACAGATAGCAATCAGCCCCAGCATTTT.

J is TRBJ1-2 and V is TRBV5-4, with a possible D match to TRBD1 (5 bases). Between the trimmed V and J ends, which lost 2 bases and 3 bases, there was a span of 20 bases. Germline CDR1 reads SGHNT; CDR2 reads YYREEE (reference sequence). CDR3 size: 17 residues. CDR3 DNA: TGTGCCAGCAGCTTCGGTCAGGAAAGGGGATTTCACTATGGCTACACCTTC. Translating gives CASSFGQERGFHYGYTF.

This clone has only one observation. A read error may account for a junction end that differs from germline. This sequence joins TRBV27 and TRBJ2-4; 7 nucleotides line up with TRBD2. CDR3 length equals 11 residues. The germline gives CDR1 MNHEY, CDR2 SMNVEV (reference sequence). In DNA form, the CDR3 reads TGTGCCAGCTCCGGAGCGGGGACCTCTCCTTTC. Protein sequence: CASSGAGTSPF.

This chain links TRBV6-5 with TRBJ1-1; no definite D call. Trimming shortened V by 4 bases and J by 4 bases, and 16 bases separated the two germline ends. The CDR3 loop spans 15 amino acids. CDR1 and CDR2 (germline): MNHEY, SVGAGI. In nucleotides, the CDR3 is TGTGCCAGCAGTTCCCCCCGCGGGGTCGGCACTGAAGCTTTCTTT. It codes for CASSSPRGVGTEAFF.

The chain uses TRBV5-4 and TRBJ2-7; TRBD2 might be the D (5 bases). The CDR3 is 15 residues long. V gave up 3 bases and J gave up 0 bases, with 13 bases separating them. CDR1 is SGHNT, CDR2 YYREEE, per germline (reference sequence). CDR3 sequence: CASSSNPGSSYEQYF. CDR3 DNA sequence: TGTGCCAGCAGCTCTAATCCGGGGAGCTCCTACGAGCAGTACTTC.

The V call is TRBV6-1, the J call TRBJ1-2; 7 bases map to TRBD1. CDR3 size: 13 residues. Unmatched junction bases numbered 7, after V lost 4 bases and J lost 8 bases. From germline, CDR1 is MNHNS and CDR2 SASEGT. CDR3 sequence: CASSAMTGSGYTF. DNA for the CDR3: TGTGCCAGCAGTGCAATGACAGGGAGCGGCTACACCTTC.

The chain joins TRBV5-4 to TRBJ2-3; possibly TRBD1 for D (5 bases). Germline CDR1 and CDR2: SGHNT and YYREEE (reference sequence). V was cut by 5 bases and J by 0 bases, with 10 bases left in between. This CDR3 contains 14 residues. CDR3 amino acids: CASRFRQSTDTQYF. The DNA for the CDR3 is TGTGCCAGCAGATTCCGACAGAGCACAGATACGCAGTATTTT.

This clone was observed a few times. CDR3: CASSLSAAEQYF. The CDR3 DNA reads TGTGCCAGCAGCTTAAGCGCAGCCGAGCAGTACTTC. This sequence joins TRBV7-6 and TRBJ2-7; D uncertain. The CDR3 has 12 amino acids. V shed 2 bases and J shed 6 bases, with 8 bases lying between them. Germline V gene data show CDR1 as SGHVS and CDR2 as FNYEAQ.

There are a few counts of this clone. This rearrangement joins TRBV7-8 to TRBJ1-1, with D unresolved. Germline V CDR1 and CDR2: SGHVS, FQNEAQ. The CDR3 covers 14 residues. V lost 3 bases and J 2 bases, leaving 10 bases between the germline ends. The CDR3 region is CASSLERGNTEAFF. CDR3 coding DNA: TGTGCCAGCAGCTTGGAGCGCGGCAACACTGAAGCTTTCTTT.

The V and J genes are TRBV6-1 and TRBJ2-3; TRBD1 agrees at 7 bases. This CDR3 has 15 residues. V lost 5 bases to trimming and J lost 8 bases; unmatched junction nucleotides: 13. In germline, CDR1 is MNHNS, CDR2 SASEGT. The CDR3 DNA is TGTGCCAGCAGTCGGGACAGCCACAGATCCGGTACGCAGTATTTT. Protein sequence: CASSRDSHRSGTQYF.

This clone was seen a handful of times. This chain uses TRBV6-1 with TRBJ2-7; maybe TRBD2 (5 bases). The V and J ends lost 3 bases and 7 bases respectively, with 19 bases between them. CDR1 is MNHNS and CDR2 is SASEGT in the germline V gene. The CDR3 has 15 residues. The CDR3 nucleotides are TGTGCCAGCAGTGATGGAGGTGCCCTTGGTTATGAGCAGTACTTC. It encodes CASSDGGALGYEQYF.

This clone was seen a single time. The chain carries TRBV27 and TRBJ2-7, with D possibly matching TRBD2 (6 bases). V gave up 9 bases and J gave up 2 bases, with 14 bases separating them. The CDR3 spans 13 residues. Germline V lookup: CDR1 MNHEY, CDR2 SMNVEV (reference sequence). The CDR3 reads CASKKDYAYEQYF. The CDR3 DNA is TGTGCCAGTAAAAAGGACTATGCCTACGAGCAGTACTTC.

The CDR3 is CASSPRDSAIFYNEQFF. As DNA, the CDR3 is TGTGCCAGCTCACCAAGAGACAGCGCTATCTTCTACAATGAGCAGTTCTTC. The rearrangement uses TRBV18 and TRBJ2-1; TRBD1 might be the D (5 bases). The CDR3 spans 17 residues. Trimming stripped 2 bases from V and 3 bases from J, with 17 bases between. Germline V gene lookup returns CDR1 KGHSH and CDR2 LQKENI.

This clone appeared once. V usage is TRBV27 and J usage is TRBJ2-1; 8 bases are shared with TRBD2. Looked up from germline, CDR1 is MNHEY and CDR2 is SMNVEV (reference sequence). The CDR3 contains 14 residues. The ends lost 3 bases at V and 7 bases at J; junction bases unmatched: 5. This chain's CDR3 is CASSFGGAGNEQFF. The CDR3 DNA follows: TGTGCCAGCAGTTTCGGGGGGGCGGGGAATGAGCAGTTCTTC.

J is TRBJ2-3 and V is TRBV6-5, with a possible D match to TRBD1 (6 bases). CDR3 length: 15 amino acids. Germline CDR1 is MNHEY and CDR2 is SVGAGI. The V end was cut by 0 bases, the J end by 4 bases, with 11 bases between. This chain's CDR3 is CASSYSNRVADTQYF. The CDR3 nucleotides are TGTGCCAGCAGTTACTCGAACAGGGTGGCAGATACGCAGTATTTT.

This sequence joins TRBV5-1 and TRBJ2-7; a weak D match, TRBD1 (5 bases). Germline loops: CDR1 SGHRS, CDR2 YFSETQ. The length of the CDR3 is 15 residues. V shed 3 bases and J shed 0 bases, with 13 bases lying between them. The CDR3 coding sequence is TGCGCCAGCAGCTCCGACAGCTACTCCTCCTACGAGCAGTACTTC. Residues: CASSSDSYSSYEQYF.

J is TRBJ1-5 and V is TRBV7-9, with 9 positions matching TRBD1. Germline V gene lookup returns CDR1 SEHNR and CDR2 FQNEAQ (reference sequence). The CDR3 is 16 residues long. Trimming took 3 bases from V and 3 from J; bases not matched to a gene: 6. Written as DNA, the CDR3 is TGTGCCAGCAGCTTGTGGACAGGGGAGGTCAATCAGCCCCAGCATTTT. This translates into CASSLWTGEVNQPQHF.